Listed here are 27 T cell receptor beta chains from one sample, sequenced in a study of OX40 agonist ivuxolimab in advanced cancers. Assay used: immunoSEQ multiplex PCR; TCRdb lists only in-frame clones, some missing. The sample consists of 40,000 to 50,000 clones, 84% of them appearing once. The source material was CD4+ or CD8+ T cells sorted from blood, sampled in a trial of the OX40 agonist ivuxolimab. The receptors derive from an adult with an advanced solid tumor such as melanoma, head and neck, liver or kidney cancer.

This chain connects TRBV21-1 to TRBJ1-2. TRBV21-1 is a recognized pseudogene. CDR3 length equals 16 residues. CDR3 sequence reads: CASSKGVLGSYYGYTF. The CDR3 nucleotides are TGTGCCAGCAGCAAAGGGGTCCTTGGCAGCTACTATGGCTACACCTTC.

The gene calls are TRBV4-2 and TRBJ1-2; D is undetermined. Trimming left V 1 base short and J 4 bases short, with 10 bases between. Germline CDR1 reads LGHNA; CDR2 reads YNFKEQ. CDR3 length: 14 amino acids. CDR3 loop: CASSQVGSGYGYTF. The CDR3 region has the DNA TGTGCCAGCAGCCAAGTGGGGTCTGGCTATGGCTACACCTTC.

The chain employs TRBV10-3 and TRBJ2-7, with 7 bases aligning to TRBD2. CDR3 length: 13 amino acids. Trimming removed 6 bases from V and 4 bases from J; junction bases left unmatched: 6. CDR1 ENHRY and CDR2 SYGVKD come from the germline V gene. The CDR3 is CAISGTTVYEQYF. The CDR3, as DNA: TGTGCCATCAGCGGGACTACGGTTTACGAGCAGTACTTC.

This chain connects TRBV12-5 to TRBJ2-2; the D gene is possibly TRBD2 (6 bases). The ends were cut back, 6 bases at V and 0 bases at J, with 11 bases in the middle. The germline CDR1 and CDR2 sequences are LGHNT and FRNRAP. The CDR3 is 15 residues long. In nucleotides, the CDR3 is TGTGCTAGTGGGCCGGCGGGGTCGAACACCGGGGAGCTGTTTTTT. The encoded protein is CASGPAGSNTGELFF.

The chain links TRBV11-2 to TRBJ2-7, with 10 bases that match TRBD1. The CDR3 extends over 14 amino acids. V trimming: 5 bases; J trimming: 4 bases; junction bases outside the gene matches: 5. Germline lookup yields CDR1 SGHAT and CDR2 FQNNGV. CDR3 residues: CASSRGQGGYEQYF. In DNA form, the CDR3 reads TGTGCCAGCAGCCGCGGACAGGGGGGATACGAGCAGTACTTC.

This clone was found a few times. The genes are TRBV7-9 and TRBJ2-4; 11 positions agree with TRBD1. Germline loops: CDR1 SEHNR, CDR2 FQNEAQ (reference sequence). This CDR3 is 14 amino acids long. J lost 8 bases, V lost 5 bases, and 5 bases had no gene match. The CDR3 protein is CASSARDRGDIQYF. CDR3 nucleotides: TGTGCCAGCAGCGCCCGGGACAGGGGGGACATTCAGTACTTC.

The CDR3 DNA follows: TGCGCCAGCAGCCCCGGACTAGCGGGAGGGGTAGGGAATGAGCAGTTCTTC. Its translation: CASSPGLAGGVGNEQFF. J is TRBJ2-1 and V is TRBV5-1; TRBD2 aligns across 15 bases. The CDR3 contains 17 residues. V was pared by 4 bases and J by 7 bases, with 9 bases of the junction left unmatched. CDR1 SGHRS and CDR2 YFSETQ come from the germline V gene.

The chain uses TRBV9 and TRBJ1-3; the D gene is possibly TRBD1 (5 bases). V was shortened by 0 bases and J by 0 bases, with 16 bases between the two germline ends. Germline V gene lookup returns CDR1 SGDLS and CDR2 YYNGEE. This CDR3 spans 18 amino acids. CDR3 sequence (DNA): TGTGCCAGCAGCGTAGCGGACGGGCAGGGAGGCTCTGGAAACACCATATATTTT. This sequence encodes CASSVADGQGGSGNTIYF.

The chain has TRBV15 and TRBJ1-2; 8 positions agree with TRBD1. V lost 4 bases to trimming and J lost 4 bases; unmatched junction nucleotides: 2. The CDR3 covers 13 residues. Germline assignment: CDR1 LNHNV and CDR2 YYDKDF (reference sequence). This CDR3 is CATSKQGGYGYTF. In nucleotides, the CDR3 is TGTGCCACCAGCAAACAGGGGGGCTATGGCTACACCTTC.

This clone has a single count. V gene TRBV6-4 combines with J gene TRBJ2-2; no firm D call. Germline V lookup: CDR1 MRHNA, CDR2 SNTAGT. The V end lost 4 bases, the J end lost 1 base, and 7 bases lay between the germline ends. The CDR3 sequence is 14 residues long. CDR3 loop: CASSAYGNTGELFF. CDR3 DNA: TGTGCCAGCAGTGCATACGGGAACACCGGGGAGCTGTTTTTT.

V is TRBV5-6 and J is TRBJ2-3; D unclear. Trimming removed 0 bases at V and 5 bases at J, with 4 bases between. This CDR3 region has 12 residues. CDR1 and CDR2 (germline): SGHDT, YYEEEE. In DNA, the CDR3 is TGTGCCAGCAGCTTGGTTGTAGATACGCAGTATTTT. This gives the protein CASSLVVDTQYF. Combining the CDR3 with reference TRBV5-6 and TRBJ2-3 gives the whole variable domain DAGVTQSPTHLIKTRGQQVTLRCSPKSGHDTVSWYQQALGQGPQFIFQYYEEEERQRGNFPDRFSGHQFPNYSSELNVNALLLGDSALYLCASSLVVDTQYFGPGTRLTVL.

CDR3 loop: CASSLESPTSGISYEQYF. The CDR3 bases are TGTGCCAGCAGCTTAGAGTCCCCGACTAGCGGGATCTCCTACGAGCAGTACTTC. The chain carries TRBV11-1 and TRBJ2-7; TRBD2 agrees at 11 bases. The CDR3 length is 18 residues. Per germline, CDR1 SGHAT and CDR2 FQDESV (reference sequence). After removal of 1 base from V and 0 bases from J, the junction contained 8 bases not matched to a gene.

V and J are TRBV7-9 and TRBJ1-6; 8 bases fit TRBD1. Germline lookup yields CDR1 SEHNR and CDR2 FQNEAQ (reference sequence). The CDR3 is 14 residues long. Trimming cost V 2 bases and J 8 bases; bases outside gene matches: 2. The CDR3 DNA reads TGTGCCAGCAGCTTAACAGGGGGAGATTCACCCCTCCACTTT. Protein: CASSLTGGDSPLHF. The full variable domain, in which reference TRBV7-9 and TRBJ1-6 provide the parts outside the CDR3, is DTGVSQNPRHKITKRGQNVTFRCDPISEHNRLYWYRQTLGQGPEFLTYFQNEAQLEKSRLLSDRFSAERPKGSFSTLEIQRTEQGDSAMYLCASSLTGGDSPLHFGNGTRLTVT.

The chain carries TRBV27 and TRBJ2-1; D tentatively reads TRBD1 or TRBD2 (5 bases each). This CDR3 has 12 residues. Per germline, CDR1 MNHEY and CDR2 SMNVEV (reference sequence). Trimming stripped 6 bases from V and 12 bases from J, with 15 bases between. The CDR3 bases are TGTGCCAGCAGACCCCCTGGGGGTGGGCAGTTCTTC. Encoded protein: CASRPPGGGQFF.

This chain connects TRBV7-6 to TRBJ2-3; a weak D match, TRBD2 (6 bases). This CDR3 region has 15 residues. CDR1 is SGHVS and CDR2 is FNYEAQ in the germline V gene. V gave up 3 bases and J gave up 3 bases, with 13 bases separating them. In nucleotides, the CDR3 is TGTGCCAGCAGCTTGAGTGGGGGGTCTACAGATACGCAGTATTTT. It codes for CASSLSGGSTDTQYF. The full variable domain, its missing parts supplied by reference TRBV7-6 and TRBJ2-3, is GAGVSQSPRYKVTKRGQDVALRCDPISGHVSLYWYRQALGQGPEFLTYFNYEAQQDKSGLPNDRFSAERPEGSISTLTIQRTEQRDSAMYRCASSLSGGSTDTQYFGPGTRLTVL.

The chain employs TRBV13 and TRBJ1-4, with D possibly matching TRBD1 (6 bases). The germline V gene encodes CDR1 PRHDT and CDR2 FYEKMQ (reference sequence). This CDR3 is built from 17 residues. Deletions cut 5 bases from V and 0 bases from J, with 16 bases between. The CDR3 region is CASSLRPTGSTNEKLFF. The CDR3 DNA reads as TGTGCCAGCAGCCTACGCCCCACAGGGTCAACTAATGAAAAACTGTTTTTT. Full variable domain (remainder filled in from reference TRBV13 and TRBJ1-4): AAGVIQSPRHLIKEKRETATLKCYPIPRHDTVYWYQQGPGQDPQFLISFYEKMQSDKGSIPDRFSAQQFSDYHSELNMSSLELGDSALYFCASSLRPTGSTNEKLFFGSGTQLSVL.

The gene calls are TRBV5-4 and TRBJ2-3, with D tentatively TRBD2 (6 bases). Germline V lookup: CDR1 SGHNT, CDR2 YYREEE (reference sequence). Trimming shortened V by 4 bases and J by 7 bases, and 22 bases separated the two germline ends. The CDR3 is 16 residues long. The DNA for the CDR3 is TGTGCCAGCAGCGGCCCGGAAAGTGGGACTTTTTATACGCAGTATTTT. Translated: CASSGPESGTFYTQYF.

This chain connects TRBV5-1 to TRBJ1-1; TRBD1 is a possible D gene (5 bases). Germline CDR1 and CDR2: SGHRS and YFSETQ. The CDR3 loop spans 13 amino acids. V was pared by 0 bases and J by 4 bases, with 7 bases between. The CDR3 bases are TGCGCCAGCAGCTTGGGCGGGGGCACTGAAGCTTTCTTT. Translation gives CASSLGGGTEAFF.

The chain carries TRBV7-5 and TRBJ2-1; TRBD2, the D gene given by the table, was not confirmed from the DNA. TRBV7-5 is shown as a pseudogene. This CDR3 is 16 amino acids long. CDR3 nucleotide sequence: TGTGCCAGAAGCTTAGCCGCGGGGGGCTGGGGCAATGAGCAGTTCTTC. It is translated as CARSLAAGGWGNEQFF.

J is TRBJ1-2 and V is TRBV4-2, with D hard to call. From germline, CDR1 is LGHNA and CDR2 YNFKEQ. V dropped 4 bases and J dropped 8 bases, with 14 bases sitting between them. The CDR3 spans 13 residues. In DNA, the CDR3 is TGTGCCAGCAGCCGGGGAAACGCGAGAGGCTACACCTTC. Amino acids: CASSRGNARGYTF.

This chain links TRBV6-5 with TRBJ2-1; D gene unclear. V lost 5 bases, J lost 7 bases, and 18 bases lay in between. Germline CDR1 and CDR2: MNHEY and SVGAGI. The CDR3 has 15 amino acids. This CDR3 is CASSPSALLGNEQFF. CDR3 sequence (DNA): TGTGCCAGCAGTCCCTCGGCCCTTCTCGGTAATGAGCAGTTCTTC.

The genes are TRBV11-2 and TRBJ2-5; TRBD1 agrees at 9 bases. Unmatched junction bases numbered 0, after V lost 4 bases and J lost 3 bases. The CDR3 runs to 13 residues. Germline CDR1 and CDR2: SGHAT and FQNNGV. The CDR3 nucleotides are TGTGCCAGCAGCTGGGACAGGGAAGAGACCCAGTACTTC. Its protein is CASSWDREETQYF. Filled out from reference TRBV11-2 and TRBJ2-5, the complete variable domain reads EAGVAQSPRYKIIEKRQSVAFWCNPISGHATLYWYQQILGQGPKLLIQFQNNGVVDDSQLPKDRFSAERLKGVDSTLKIQPAKLEDSAVYLCASSWDREETQYFGPGTRLLVL.

The count of this clone is one. The chain links TRBV29-1 to TRBJ2-3; D not certain. The CDR3 runs 15 residues. Germline V CDR1 and CDR2: SQVTM, ANQGSEA. V was cut by 3 bases and J by 2 bases, with 15 bases left in between. CDR3 coding DNA: TGCAGCGTTGACTTAGAGCTTAGCACCACAGATACGCAGTATTTT. Translating it yields CSVDLELSTTDTQYF.

This clone is judged large. This chain joins TRBV28 and TRBJ1-5, with 10 bases fitting TRBD1. Germline CDR1 is MDHEN and CDR2 is SYDVKM. V dropped 6 bases and J dropped 0; count of bases not matched to a gene: 11. CDR3 length: 18 residues. CDR3 sequence reads: CASRLGQGEPYSNQPQHF. For the CDR3, the DNA is TGTGCCAGCAGGTTAGGACAGGGGGAGCCTTATAGCAATCAGCCCCAGCATTTT.

V usage is TRBV7-6 and J usage is TRBJ2-7, with a possible D match to TRBD1 (6 bases). There are 14 residues in the CDR3. With 5 bases removed from V and 1 base from J, the gap between germline ends came to 12 bases. Germline CDR1 is SGHVS and CDR2 is FNYEAQ. CDR3 amino acids: CASSPRGRSYEQYF. The CDR3, as DNA: TGTGCCAGCAGCCCCAGGGGAAGGTCCTACGAGCAGTACTTC. The complete variable domain, with remaining parts taken from reference TRBV7-6 and TRBJ2-7, reads GAGVSQSPRYKVTKRGQDVALRCDPISGHVSLYWYRQALGQGPEFLTYFNYEAQQDKSGLPNDRFSAERPEGSISTLTIQRTEQRDSAMYRCASSPRGRSYEQYFGPGTRLTVT.

This chain connects TRBV11-2 to TRBJ2-2, with D uncertain. Germline values: CDR1 SGHAT, CDR2 FQNNGV. The CDR3 is 11 residues long. Trimming stripped 7 bases from V and 6 bases from J, with 6 bases between. DNA for the CDR3: TGTGCCAGCACCGAGGCCGGGGAGCTGTTTTTT. Its translation: CASTEAGELFF.

The V and J genes are TRBV7-6 and TRBJ1-1; unclear D gene. This CDR3 is built from 14 residues. Germline lookup yields CDR1 SGHVS and CDR2 FNYEAQ. V lost 1 base to trimming and J lost 1 base, with 7 bases between them. CDR3 region: CASSLEGPNTEAFF. In DNA, the CDR3 is TGTGCCAGCAGCTTAGAAGGACCGAACACTGAAGCTTTCTTT.